These 4 T cell receptor beta chains were sequenced from one sample in a study of blood T cell repertoires in COVID-19. Assay: immunoSEQ multiplex PCR; the TCRdb copy retains only in-frame clones and omits some. The sample carries around 80,000 clones, about 85% recorded once. Sequences were obtained from peripheral blood. The origin of the receptors is a human donor in a cohort sampled during active COVID-19.

The chain joins TRBV9 to TRBJ1-5; weak D call: TRBD1 (5 bases). Trimming took off 0 bases at V and 2 bases at J, with 12 bases between the two ends. CDR1 is SGDLS, CDR2 YYNGEE, per germline. This CDR3 is built from 16 residues. In DNA form, the CDR3 reads TGTGCCAGCAGCGTAGGGGGGGAAAGCGGCAATCAGCCCCAGCATTTT. Translated, it gives CASSVGGESGNQPQHF.

The DNA for the CDR3 is TGCAGTGCTAGTTTGGGACAGCAAGAGACCCAGTACTTC. This encodes CSASLGQQETQYF. J is TRBJ2-5 and V is TRBV20-1; 7 bases fit TRBD1. CDR3 length: 13 amino acids. Germline V gives CDR1 DFQATT, CDR2 SNEGSKA (reference sequence). J lost 2 bases, V lost 3 bases, and 3 bases had no gene match.

J is TRBJ2-7 and V is TRBV5-1; D possibly corresponds to TRBD2 (5 bases). The V gene's germline CDR1 is SGHRS and CDR2 YFSETQ. The CDR3 runs to 15 residues. V was trimmed by 0 bases and J by 4 bases, leaving 14 bases between them. CDR3 nucleotides: TGCGCCAGCAGCTTGGGGCCTAGCATGAATTACGAGCAGTACTTC. It translates to CASSLGPSMNYEQYF.

This chain links TRBV7-2 with TRBJ1-3, with D hard to call. The germline CDR1 and CDR2 sequences are SGHTA and FQGNSA. The CDR3 has 15 amino acids. Trimming removed 1 base at V and 0 bases at J, with 7 bases between. CDR3: CASSLGASSGNTIYF. The CDR3 bases are TGTGCCAGCAGCTTAGGGGCTTCCTCTGGAAACACCATATATTTT.